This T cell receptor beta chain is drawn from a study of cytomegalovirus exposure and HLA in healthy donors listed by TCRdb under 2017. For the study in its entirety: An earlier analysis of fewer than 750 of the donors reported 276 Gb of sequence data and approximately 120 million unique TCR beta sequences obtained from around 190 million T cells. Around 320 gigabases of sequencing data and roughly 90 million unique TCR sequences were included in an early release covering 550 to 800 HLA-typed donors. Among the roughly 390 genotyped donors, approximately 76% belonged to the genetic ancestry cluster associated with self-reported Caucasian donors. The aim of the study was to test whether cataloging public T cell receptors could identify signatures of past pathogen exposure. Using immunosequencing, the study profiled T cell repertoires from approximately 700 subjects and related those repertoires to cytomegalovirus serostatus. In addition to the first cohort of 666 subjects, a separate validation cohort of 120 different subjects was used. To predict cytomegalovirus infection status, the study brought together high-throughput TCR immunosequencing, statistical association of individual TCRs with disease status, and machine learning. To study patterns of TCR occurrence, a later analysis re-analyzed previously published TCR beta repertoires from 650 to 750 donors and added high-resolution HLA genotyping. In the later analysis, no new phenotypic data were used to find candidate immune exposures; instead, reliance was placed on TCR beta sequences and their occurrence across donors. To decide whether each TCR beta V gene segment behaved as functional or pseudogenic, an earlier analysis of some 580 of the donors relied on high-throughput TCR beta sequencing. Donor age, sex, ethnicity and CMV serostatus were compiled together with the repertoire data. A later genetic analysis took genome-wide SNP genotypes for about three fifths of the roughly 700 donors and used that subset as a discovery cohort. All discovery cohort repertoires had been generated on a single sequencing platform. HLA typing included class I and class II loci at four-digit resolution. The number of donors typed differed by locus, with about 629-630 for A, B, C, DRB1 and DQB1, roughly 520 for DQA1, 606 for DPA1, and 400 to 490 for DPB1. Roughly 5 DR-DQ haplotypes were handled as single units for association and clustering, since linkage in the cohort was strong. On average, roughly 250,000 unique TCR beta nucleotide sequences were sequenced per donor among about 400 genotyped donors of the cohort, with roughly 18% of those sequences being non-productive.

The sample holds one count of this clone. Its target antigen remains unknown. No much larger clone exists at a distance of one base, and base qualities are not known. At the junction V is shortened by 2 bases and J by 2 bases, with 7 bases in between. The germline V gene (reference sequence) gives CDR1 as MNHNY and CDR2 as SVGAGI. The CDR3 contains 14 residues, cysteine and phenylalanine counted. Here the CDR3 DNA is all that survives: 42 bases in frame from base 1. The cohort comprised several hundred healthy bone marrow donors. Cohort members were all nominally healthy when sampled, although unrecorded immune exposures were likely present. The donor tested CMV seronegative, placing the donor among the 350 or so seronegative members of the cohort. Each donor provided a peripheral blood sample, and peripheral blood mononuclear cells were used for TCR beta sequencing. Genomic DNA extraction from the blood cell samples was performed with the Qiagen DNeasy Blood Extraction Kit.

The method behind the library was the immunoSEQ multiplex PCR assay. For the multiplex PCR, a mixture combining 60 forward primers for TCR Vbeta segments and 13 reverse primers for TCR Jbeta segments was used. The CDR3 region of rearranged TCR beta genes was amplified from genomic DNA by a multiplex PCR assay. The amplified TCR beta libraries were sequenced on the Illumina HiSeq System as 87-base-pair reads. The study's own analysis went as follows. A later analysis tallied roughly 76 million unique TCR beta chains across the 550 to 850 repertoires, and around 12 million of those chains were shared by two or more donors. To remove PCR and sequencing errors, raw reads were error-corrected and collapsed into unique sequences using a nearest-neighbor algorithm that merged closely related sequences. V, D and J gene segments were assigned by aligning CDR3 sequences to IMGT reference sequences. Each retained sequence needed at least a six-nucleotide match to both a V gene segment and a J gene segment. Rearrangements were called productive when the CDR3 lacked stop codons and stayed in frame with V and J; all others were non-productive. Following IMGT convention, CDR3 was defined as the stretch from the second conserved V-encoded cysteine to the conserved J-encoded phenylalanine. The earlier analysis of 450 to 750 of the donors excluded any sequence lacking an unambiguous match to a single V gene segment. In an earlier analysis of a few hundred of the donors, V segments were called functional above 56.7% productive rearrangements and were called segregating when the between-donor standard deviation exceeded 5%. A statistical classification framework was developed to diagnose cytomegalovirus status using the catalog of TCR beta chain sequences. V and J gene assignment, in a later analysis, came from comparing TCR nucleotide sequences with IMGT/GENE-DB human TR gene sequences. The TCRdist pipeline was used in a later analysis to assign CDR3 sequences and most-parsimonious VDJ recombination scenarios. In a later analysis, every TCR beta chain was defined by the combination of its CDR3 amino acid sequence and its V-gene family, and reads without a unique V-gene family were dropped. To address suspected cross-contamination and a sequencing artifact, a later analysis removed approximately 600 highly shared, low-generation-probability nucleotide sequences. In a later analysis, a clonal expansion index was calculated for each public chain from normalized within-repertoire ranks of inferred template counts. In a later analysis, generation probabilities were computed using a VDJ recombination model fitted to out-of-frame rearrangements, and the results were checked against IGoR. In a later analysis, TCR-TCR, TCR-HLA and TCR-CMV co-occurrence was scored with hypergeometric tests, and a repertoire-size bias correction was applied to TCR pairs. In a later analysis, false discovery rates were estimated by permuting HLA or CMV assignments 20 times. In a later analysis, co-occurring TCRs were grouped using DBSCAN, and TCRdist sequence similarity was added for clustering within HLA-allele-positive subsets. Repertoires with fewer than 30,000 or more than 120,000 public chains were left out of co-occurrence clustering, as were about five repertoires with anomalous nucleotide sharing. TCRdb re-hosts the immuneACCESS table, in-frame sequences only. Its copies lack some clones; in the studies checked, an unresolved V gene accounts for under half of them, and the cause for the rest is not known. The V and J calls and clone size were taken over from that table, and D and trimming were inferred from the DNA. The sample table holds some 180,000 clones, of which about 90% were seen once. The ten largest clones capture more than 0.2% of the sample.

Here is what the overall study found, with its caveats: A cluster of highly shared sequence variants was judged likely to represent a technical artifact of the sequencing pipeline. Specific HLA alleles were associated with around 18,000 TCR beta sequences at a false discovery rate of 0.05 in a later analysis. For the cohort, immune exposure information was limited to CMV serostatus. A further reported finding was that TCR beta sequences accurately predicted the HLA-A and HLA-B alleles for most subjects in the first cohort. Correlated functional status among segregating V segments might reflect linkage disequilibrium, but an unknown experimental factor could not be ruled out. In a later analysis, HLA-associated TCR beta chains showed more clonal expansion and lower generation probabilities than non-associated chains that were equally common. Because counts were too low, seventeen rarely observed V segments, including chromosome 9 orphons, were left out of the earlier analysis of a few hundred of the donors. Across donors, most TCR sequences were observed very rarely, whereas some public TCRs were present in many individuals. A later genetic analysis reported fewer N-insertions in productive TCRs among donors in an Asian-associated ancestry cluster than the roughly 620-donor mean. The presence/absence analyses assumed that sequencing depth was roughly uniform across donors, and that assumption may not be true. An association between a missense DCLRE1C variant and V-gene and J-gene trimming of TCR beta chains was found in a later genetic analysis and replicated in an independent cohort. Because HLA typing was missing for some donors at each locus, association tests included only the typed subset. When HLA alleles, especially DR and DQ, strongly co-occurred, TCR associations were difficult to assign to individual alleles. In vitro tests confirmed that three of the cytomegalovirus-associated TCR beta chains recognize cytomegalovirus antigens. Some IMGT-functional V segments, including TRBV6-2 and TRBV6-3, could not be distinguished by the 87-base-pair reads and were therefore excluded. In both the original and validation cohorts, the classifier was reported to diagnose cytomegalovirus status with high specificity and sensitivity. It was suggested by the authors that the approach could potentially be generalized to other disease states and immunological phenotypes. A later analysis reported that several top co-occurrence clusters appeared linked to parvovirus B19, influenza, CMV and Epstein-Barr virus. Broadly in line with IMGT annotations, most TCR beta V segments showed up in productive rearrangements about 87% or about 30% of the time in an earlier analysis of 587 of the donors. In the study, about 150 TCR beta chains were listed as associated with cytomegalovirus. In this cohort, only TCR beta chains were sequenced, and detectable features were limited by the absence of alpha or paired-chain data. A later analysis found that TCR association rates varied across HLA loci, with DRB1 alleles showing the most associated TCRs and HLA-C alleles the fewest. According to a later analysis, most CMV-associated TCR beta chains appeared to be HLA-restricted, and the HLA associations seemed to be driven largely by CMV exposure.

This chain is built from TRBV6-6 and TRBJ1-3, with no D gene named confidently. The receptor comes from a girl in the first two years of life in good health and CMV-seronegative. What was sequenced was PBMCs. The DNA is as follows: TGTGCCAGCAGTTACGTGGGCGCTGGAAACACCATATATTTT. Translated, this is CASSYVGAGNTIYF.